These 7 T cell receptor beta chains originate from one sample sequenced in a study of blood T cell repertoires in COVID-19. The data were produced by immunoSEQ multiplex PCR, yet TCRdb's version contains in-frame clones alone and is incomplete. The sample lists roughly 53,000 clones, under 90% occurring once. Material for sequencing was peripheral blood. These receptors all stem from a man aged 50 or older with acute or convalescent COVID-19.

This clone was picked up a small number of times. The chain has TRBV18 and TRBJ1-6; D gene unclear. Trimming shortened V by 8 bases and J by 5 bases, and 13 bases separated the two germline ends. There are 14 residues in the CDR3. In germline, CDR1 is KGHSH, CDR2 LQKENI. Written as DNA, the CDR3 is TGTGCCAGCCACCTCCGGGTCGATAATTCACCCCTCCACTTT. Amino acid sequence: CASHLRVDNSPLHF. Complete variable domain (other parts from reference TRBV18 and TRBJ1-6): NAGVMQNPRHLVRRRGQEARLRCSPMKGHSHVYWYRQLPEEGLKFMVYLQKENIIDESGMPKERFSAEFPKEGPSILRIQQVVRGDSAAYFCASHLRVDNSPLHFGNGTRLTVT.

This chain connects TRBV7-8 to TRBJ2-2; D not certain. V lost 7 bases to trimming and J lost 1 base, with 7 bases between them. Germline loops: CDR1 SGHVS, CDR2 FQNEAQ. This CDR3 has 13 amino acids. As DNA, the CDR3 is TGTGCCAGCATCCTCAGGAACACCGGGGAGCTGTTTTTT. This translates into CASILRNTGELFF.

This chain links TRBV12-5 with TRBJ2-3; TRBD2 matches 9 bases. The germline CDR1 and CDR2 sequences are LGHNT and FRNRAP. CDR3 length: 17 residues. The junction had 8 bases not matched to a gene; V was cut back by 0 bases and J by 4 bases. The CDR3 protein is CASGLVASGGRADTQYF. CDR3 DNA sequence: TGTGCTAGTGGTTTGGTGGCCAGCGGGGGGCGTGCAGATACGCAGTATTTT.

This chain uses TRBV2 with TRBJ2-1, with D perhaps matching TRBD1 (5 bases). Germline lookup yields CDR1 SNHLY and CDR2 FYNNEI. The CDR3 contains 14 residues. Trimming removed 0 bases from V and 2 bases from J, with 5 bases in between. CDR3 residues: CASSEATAYNEQFF. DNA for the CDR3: TGTGCCAGCAGTGAAGCGACAGCCTACAATGAGCAGTTCTTC.

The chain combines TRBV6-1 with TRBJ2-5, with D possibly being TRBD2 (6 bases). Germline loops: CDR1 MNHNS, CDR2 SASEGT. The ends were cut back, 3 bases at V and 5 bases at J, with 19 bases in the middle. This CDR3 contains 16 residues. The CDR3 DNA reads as TGTGCCAGCAGTGAGCCCCCTTGGGAGGCCTGGGAGACCCAGTACTTC. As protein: CASSEPPWEAWETQYF.

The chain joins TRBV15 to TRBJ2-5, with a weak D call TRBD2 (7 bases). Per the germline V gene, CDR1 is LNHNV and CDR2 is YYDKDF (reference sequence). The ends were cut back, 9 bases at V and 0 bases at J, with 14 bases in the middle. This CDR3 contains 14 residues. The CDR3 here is CATREGGDQETQYF. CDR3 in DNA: TGTGCCACTAGGGAGGGGGGAGACCAAGAGACCCAGTACTTC.

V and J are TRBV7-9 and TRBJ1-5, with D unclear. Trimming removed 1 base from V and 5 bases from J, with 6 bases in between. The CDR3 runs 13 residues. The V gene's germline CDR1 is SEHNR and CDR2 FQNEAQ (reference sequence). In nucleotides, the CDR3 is TGTGCCAGCAGCTTAGGGAGGTATCAGCCCCAGCATTTT. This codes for CASSLGRYQPQHF.